This T cell receptor beta chain was profiled in a study of T cells in Graves' hyperthyroidism and ophthalmopathy. The CDR3 loop spans 15 amino acids. CDR1 is SGHVS and CDR2 is FNYEAQ in the germline V gene. The J segment lost 2 bases and the V segment lost 5 bases, leaving 4 bases of the junction unmatched. Clinical Activity Scores of at least 3, NOSPECS grades of at least 4 and durations under 3 months characterized ophthalmopathy patients. Diagnosis relied on clinical symptoms, serum thyroxine and TRAb, thyroid ultrasound and orbital computed tomography. Study conclusions and caveats: Ophthalmopathy, as predicted by the model, came a median about seven months after the prediction. Blood also showed most of the thyroid clonotypes that were expanded above 0.001.

In the case of this clonotype: Its antigen is not known.

Using RNA transcripts as the source, TCR beta CDR3 regions were amplified. First-round RT-PCR with HTBI primers amplified the TCR CDR3 region. Each CDR3 protein gets one entry after TCRdb re-called the multiplex PCR reads with MiXCR. Altogether about 480,000 distinct CDR3 sequences are present, about 20% being singletons, with the ten largest covering about 49%. The TCR sequence derives from a woman in her 70s with Graves' ophthalmopathy. The chain has TRBV7-6 and TRBJ1-3, with 9 positions matching TRBD1. The sequencing input was blood. This chain's CDR3 is CASSNTGGTGNTIYF. The CDR3 nucleotides read TGTGCCAGCAGCAATACAGGGGGCACTGGAAACACCATATATTTT.